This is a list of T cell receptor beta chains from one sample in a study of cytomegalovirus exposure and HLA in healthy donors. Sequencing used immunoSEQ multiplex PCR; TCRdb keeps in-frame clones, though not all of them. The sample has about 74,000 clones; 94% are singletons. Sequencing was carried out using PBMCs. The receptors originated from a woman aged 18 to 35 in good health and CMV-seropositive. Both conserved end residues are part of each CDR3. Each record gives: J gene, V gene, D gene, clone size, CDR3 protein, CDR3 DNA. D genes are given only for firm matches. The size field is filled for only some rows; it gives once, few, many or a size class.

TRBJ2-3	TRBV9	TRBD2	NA	CASSEGSGRAGDTQYF	TGTGCCAGCAGCGAGGGATCCGGGAGGGCCGGAGATACGCAGTATTTT
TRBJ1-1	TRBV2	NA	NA	CASSELQAGNTEAFF	TGTGCCAGCAGTGAACTACAGGCTGGGAACACTGAAGCTTTCTTT
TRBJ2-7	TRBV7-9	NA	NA	CASSLIGAGPYEQYF	TGTGCCAGCAGCTTAATCGGTGCAGGCCCCTACGAGCAGTACTTC
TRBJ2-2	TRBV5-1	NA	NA	CASRTYRDGGELFF	TGCGCCAGCCGGACGTACAGGGATGGCGGGGAGCTGTTTTTT
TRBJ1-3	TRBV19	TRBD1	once	CASSPLPRGHAGNTIYF	TGTGCCAGTAGTCCGCTGCCCAGGGGGCACGCTGGAAACACCATATATTTT
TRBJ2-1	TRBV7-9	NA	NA	CASSLLAPPGEQFF	TGTGCCAGCAGCTTACTTGCGCCGCCGGGAGAGCAGTTCTTC
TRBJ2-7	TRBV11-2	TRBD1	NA	CASSLGGTGSYEQYF	TGTGCCAGCAGCTTAGGGGGGACAGGTTCCTACGAGCAGTACTTC
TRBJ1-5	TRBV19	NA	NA	CASNRESLGNQPQHF	TGTGCCAGTAACAGGGAAAGTCTTGGCAATCAGCCCCAGCATTTT
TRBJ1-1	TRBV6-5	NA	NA	CASSYGRQTLEAFF	TGTGCCAGCAGTTACGGTCGACAGACGTTAGAAGCTTTCTTT
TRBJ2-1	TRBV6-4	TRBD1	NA	CASSDKAGGVEEQFF	TGTGCCAGCAGTGACAAGGCAGGGGGAGTGGAGGAGCAGTTCTTC
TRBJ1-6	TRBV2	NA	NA	CASRTGSSYNSPLHF	TGTGCCAGCCGAACGGGGAGCTCCTATAATTCACCCCTCCACTTT
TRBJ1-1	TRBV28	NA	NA	CASKFWQANTEAFF	TGTGCCAGCAAGTTCTGGCAGGCGAACACTGAAGCTTTCTTT
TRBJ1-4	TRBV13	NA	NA	CASSLGNQGRYNEKLFF	TGTGCCAGCAGCTTAGGCAACCAGGGGCGGTATAATGAAAAACTGTTTTTT
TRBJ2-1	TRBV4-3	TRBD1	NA	CASSQTRQGAAYNEQFF	TGCGCCAGCAGCCAAACCCGGCAGGGGGCTGCCTACAATGAGCAGTTCTTC
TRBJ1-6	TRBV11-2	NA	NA	CASSREGSPLHF	TGTGCCAGCAGCCGGGAGGGTTCACCCCTCCACTTT
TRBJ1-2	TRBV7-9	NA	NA	CASNGPGDNYGYTF	TGTGCCAGCAACGGGCCGGGAGATAACTATGGCTACACCTTC
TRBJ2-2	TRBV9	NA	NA	CASSPPGVTGELFF	TGTGCCAGCAGCCCGCCGGGGGTCACCGGGGAGCTGTTTTTT
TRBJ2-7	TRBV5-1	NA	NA	CASSREQGVGEQYF	TGCGCCAGCAGCCGTGAACAGGGCGTGGGCGAGCAGTACTTC
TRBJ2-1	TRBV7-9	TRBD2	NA	CASSLATSLDEQFF	TGTGCCAGCAGCTTAGCGACTAGCTTGGATGAGCAGTTCTTC
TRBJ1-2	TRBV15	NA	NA	CATSRDRATNYGYTF	TGTGCCACCAGCAGAGACAGGGCCACTAACTATGGCTACACCTTC
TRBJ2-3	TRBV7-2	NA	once	CASSLAAIPSTDTQYF	TGTGCCAGCAGCTTAGCAGCCATTCCTAGCACAGATACGCAGTATTTT
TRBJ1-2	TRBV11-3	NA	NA	CASSPRGVYGYTF	TGTGCCAGCAGCCCACGGGGGGTCTATGGCTACACCTTC
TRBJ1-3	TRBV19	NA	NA	CASTLQVGNTIYF	TGTGCCAGTACTCTACAGGTTGGAAACACCATATATTTT
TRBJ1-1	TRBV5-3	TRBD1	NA	CARSFKGANTEAFF	TGTGCCAGAAGCTTTAAGGGGGCGAACACTGAAGCTTTCTTT
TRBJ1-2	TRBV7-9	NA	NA	CASSLHEGLTAYGYTF	TGTGCCAGCAGCTTACACGAGGGCCTGACGGCCTATGGCTACACCTTC
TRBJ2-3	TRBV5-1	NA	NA	CASSSTIPSVVGTDTQYF	TGCGCCAGCAGCTCCACCATACCTAGCGTGGTGGGCACAGATACGCAGTATTTT
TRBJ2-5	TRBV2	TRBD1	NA	CASRAGTAQRETQYF	TGTGCCAGCAGAGCCGGGACAGCGCAGCGAGAGACCCAGTACTTC
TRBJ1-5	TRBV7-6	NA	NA	CASSRGTSSNQPQHF	TGTGCCAGCAGCCGGGGGACTTCGAGCAATCAGCCCCAGCATTTT
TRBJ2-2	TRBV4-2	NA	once	CASSQGTAGELFF	TGTGCCAGCAGCCAAGGTACGGCCGGGGAGCTGTTTTTT
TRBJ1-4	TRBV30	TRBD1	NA	CACNTGTGGSREKLFF	TGTGCCTGTAACACCGGGACAGGGGGCTCACGTGAAAAACTGTTTTTT
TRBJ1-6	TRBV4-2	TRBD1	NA	CASSRGGDRARSPLHF	TGTGCCAGCAGCCGGGGTGGGGACAGGGCTCGCTCACCCCTCCACTTT
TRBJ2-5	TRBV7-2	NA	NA	CASSLGIQETQYF	TGTGCCAGCAGCTTAGGTATCCAAGAGACCCAGTACTTC
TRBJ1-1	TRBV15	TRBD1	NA	CATSLGRDRGLSTAFF	TGTGCCACCAGCTTAGGACGGGACAGGGGGCTTTCCACGGCTTTCTTT
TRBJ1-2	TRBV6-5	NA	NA	CASSTQSYGYTF	TGTGCCAGCAGTACACAGTCCTATGGCTACACCTTC
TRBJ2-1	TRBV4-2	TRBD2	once	CASKSGGANNEQFF	TGTGCCAGTAAGAGCGGGGGGGCTAACAATGAGCAGTTCTTC
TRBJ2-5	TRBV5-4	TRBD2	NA	CASSSKGGSGRRQETQYF	TGTGCCAGCAGCTCCAAAGGGGGTAGCGGGAGGAGGCAAGAGACCCAGTACTTC
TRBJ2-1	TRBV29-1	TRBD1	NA	CSVEGQGEFF	TGCAGCGTTGAAGGGCAGGGGGAGTTCTTC
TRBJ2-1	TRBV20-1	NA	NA	CSAENEQFF	TGCAGTGCGGAGAATGAGCAGTTCTTC
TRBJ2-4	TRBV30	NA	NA	CAWSVPGLSGAKNIQYF	TGTGCCTGGAGTGTACCGGGTCTCTCAGGGGCCAAAAACATTCAGTACTTC
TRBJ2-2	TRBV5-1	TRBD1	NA	CASSLVAGQGAPGELFF	TGCGCCAGCAGCTTGGTAGCGGGACAGGGGGCCCCCGGGGAGCTGTTTTTT
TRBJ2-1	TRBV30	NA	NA	CAWGENALNEQFF	TGTGCCTGGGGAGAGAACGCCCTCAATGAGCAGTTCTTC
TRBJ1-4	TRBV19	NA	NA	CASSLSGEGPVGKLFF	TGTGCCAGTAGTCTATCGGGGGAGGGGCCGGTGGGCAAACTGTTTTTT
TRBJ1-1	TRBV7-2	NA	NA	CASSLVMNTEAFF	TGTGCCAGCAGCTTAGTTATGAACACTGAAGCTTTCTTT
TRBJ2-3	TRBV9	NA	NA	CASSALTETDTQYF	TGTGCCAGCAGCGCCTTGACAGAAACCGATACGCAGTATTTT
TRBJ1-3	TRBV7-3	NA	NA	CASSLSNSGNTIYF	TGTGCCAGCAGCTTATCAAACTCTGGAAACACCATATATTTT
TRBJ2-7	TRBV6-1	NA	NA	CASSSLYGGGQYF	TGTGCCAGCAGTAGCCTTTATGGGGGAGGGCAGTACTTC
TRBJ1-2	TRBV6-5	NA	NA	CASSFRGGGYTF	TGTGCCAGCAGTTTCCGGGGTGGTGGCTACACCTTC
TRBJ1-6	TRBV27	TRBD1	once	CASSATGGGSPLHF	TGTGCCAGCAGTGCGACAGGGGGAGGATCACCCCTCCACTTT
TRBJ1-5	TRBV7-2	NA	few	CASSLSGNQPQHF	TGTGCCAGCAGCTTAAGCGGCAATCAGCCCCAGCATTTT
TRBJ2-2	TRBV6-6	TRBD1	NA	CAVPHRGTGELFF	TGTGCCGTCCCCCACAGGGGCACCGGGGAGCTGTTTTTT
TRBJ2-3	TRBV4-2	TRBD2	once	CASSTTSATDTQYF	TGTGCCAGCAGTACGACTAGCGCCACAGATACGCAGTATTTT
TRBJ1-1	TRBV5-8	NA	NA	CASSRTGVWRAAFF	TGTGCCAGCAGCCGGACGGGCGTTTGGAGGGCTGCTTTCTTT
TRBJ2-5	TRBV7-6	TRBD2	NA	CASSPGTSGKETQYF	TGTGCCAGCAGCCCAGGGACTAGCGGGAAAGAGACCCAGTACTTC
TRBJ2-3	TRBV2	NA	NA	CASSTDTQPTDTQYF	TGTGCCAGCAGTACCGACACGCAGCCCACAGATACGCAGTATTTT
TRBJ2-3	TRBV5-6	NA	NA	CASSLRPSGIDTQYF	TGTGCCAGCAGCTTGAGGCCCTCGGGAATAGATACGCAGTATTTT